The clone carrying this T cell receptor (beta chain) has a handful of counts. Germline V gene sequence: CDR1 SGHAT, CDR2 FQNNGV. The CDR3 loop spans 15 amino acids. V lost 3 bases and J lost 1, with 13 bases in between. The entry originates in a study of metastatic and nonmetastatic thyroid tumors. Turning to the study itself: Repertoire data that came from the blood and tumor or nodule tissue of malignant and benign thyroid patients were compared.

Nobody among the patients had been given any treatment before thyroid surgery. In the source study's methods: Clinicopathological groups of papillary thyroid cancer showed CDR3 differences that were used to build a distant-metastasis classifier. TCRdb reanalyzed the PCR reads with MiXCR. The V and J calls here are based on TCRdb, not the publication. Among roughly 3,900 clones listed, 35% to 45% were seen once. The sample consisted of tumor tissue. The V gene is TRBV11-2, the J gene TRBJ2-7; tentatively, D is TRBD1 or TRBD2 (6 bases each). This receptor was identified in a female donor with papillary thyroid cancer or a benign thyroid nodule (not recorded which). Some clones in this sample may be carry-over from other donors' samples. The CDR3 region has the DNA TGTGCCAGCAGCTTGGACCCGGGGGCGTCCTACGAGCAGTACTTC. Its protein is CASSLDPGASYEQYF.